The 7 T cell receptor beta chains below all came from one sample that was sequenced in a study of blood T cells in healthy people across ages (dated by TCRdb to between 2015 and 2017). To prepare the library, 5' RACE was applied. The instrument given in TCRdb is Illumina HiSeq 2500. A second 7 to 11 cycle PCR used a sample-barcoded 5' primer and a J-beta primer mix. TCRdb handled the public reads itself, with Q25 trimming in fastp and clone calling in MiXCR, and kept productive beta chains. CDR3 protein duplicates are merged, each entry listing the most common genes and DNA. Counted in this sample were 870,000 or so distinct CDR3 sequences; about 30% of them appeared once. The ten largest account for about 18% of the sample. The sample consisted of blood. These receptors were collected from a woman of 80 years or more in good health.

This clonotype was recorded many times. V and J are TRBV9 and TRBJ2-3; the D is unclear. CDR3 length: 12 amino acids. Trimming stripped 0 bases from V and 5 bases from J, with 4 bases between. Germline CDR1 is SGDLS and CDR2 is YYNGEE. This CDR3 reads CASSVGLDTQYF. In DNA form, the CDR3 reads TGTGCCAGCAGCGTAGGTCTAGATACGCAGTATTTT.

The rearrangement links TRBV12-3 or TRBV12-4 to TRBJ2-2; possibly TRBD1 for D (5 bases). This CDR3 has 17 residues. V was pared by 3 bases and J by 1 base, with 15 bases between. CDR3 DNA: TGTGCCAGCAGTTTTTACAGGAAAGTCCAGAACACCGGGGAGCTGTTTTTT. Translation: CASSFYRKVQNTGELFF.

This clonotype was seen repeatedly, ten times or more. The genes are TRBV24-1 and TRBJ2-3; D unclear. V gave up 6 bases and J gave up 3 bases, with 9 bases separating them. CDR1 and CDR2 (germline): KGHDR, SFDVKD. The CDR3 extends over 13 amino acids. The CDR3 bases are TGTGCCACCAGTATCCCAGAAACAGATACGCAGTATTTT. It translates to CATSIPETDTQYF.

V and J are TRBV24-1 and TRBJ2-6; 11 bases match TRBD1. The J segment lost 0 bases and the V segment lost 3 bases, leaving 3 bases of the junction unmatched. The CDR3 covers 18 residues. Germline CDR1 is KGHDR and CDR2 is SFDVKD. This CDR3 is CATSDPGQGVSGANVLTF. The CDR3 region has the DNA TGTGCCACCAGTGATCCGGGACAGGGGGTCTCTGGGGCCAACGTCCTGACTTTC.

J is TRBJ2-3 and V is TRBV20-1, with D perhaps matching TRBD2 (7 bases). CDR1 is DFQATT, CDR2 SNEGSKA, per germline (reference sequence). This CDR3 has 15 amino acids. V was pared by 6 bases and J by 3 bases, with 19 bases between. The CDR3 DNA follows: TGCAGTGCCCTGGGTGGGGGGGCAGAAACAGATACGCAGTATTTT. Its protein product is CSALGGGAETDTQYF.

The J gene is TRBJ2-3, the V gene TRBV11-3, with 7 bases matching TRBD2. The CDR3 runs 16 residues. Germline V gene sequence: CDR1 SGHNT, CDR2 YENEEA. J gave up 6 bases and V 5 bases, and 14 bases lay outside the gene matches. The CDR3 nucleotides read TGTGCCAGCAGCCCGGGACGAGCGGGGCCAAGGGATACGCAGTATTTT. Translated: CASSPGRAGPRDTQYF. Variable domain in full (rest from reference TRBV11-3 and TRBJ2-3): EAGVVQSPRYKIIEKKQPVAFWCNPISGHNTLYWYLQNLGQGPELLIRYENEEAVDDSQLPKDRFSAERLKGVDSTLKIQPAELGDSAVYLCASSPGRAGPRDTQYFGPGTRLTVL.

A note on this clonotype: Possible read error: a much larger clone is one base away. This chain joins TRBV21-1 and TRBJ2-6; the tabulated D call, TRBD1, remains unverified against the DNA. TRBV21-1 is described as a pseudogene. The CDR3 sequence is 17 residues long. CDR3 bases: TGTGCCAGCAGCATCCTGGTGGAAGGGGCTGGGGCCAACGTCCTGACTTTC. Its translation: CASSILVEGAGANVLTF.